This T cell receptor (beta chain) was obtained from a study of blood T cell repertoires in COVID-19. The germline gives CDR1 GTSNPN, CDR2 SVGIG (reference sequence). The CDR3 is 13 amino acids. Repertoires were generated with immunoSEQ multiplex PCR, while TCRdb's copy carries only in-frame clones and drops some. The table shows 220,000 or so clones, with around 87% occurring only once. V gene TRBV30 combines with J gene TRBJ1-4; TRBD1 matches 8 bases. The sequencing input was PBMCs or T cells enriched from blood (not recorded which). The clonotype was recovered from a man younger than 45 who had been exposed to COVID-19. In DNA, the CDR3 is TGTGCTAGGGGGACAGGATTGGATGAAAAACTGTTTTTT. It codes for CARGTGLDEKLFF.